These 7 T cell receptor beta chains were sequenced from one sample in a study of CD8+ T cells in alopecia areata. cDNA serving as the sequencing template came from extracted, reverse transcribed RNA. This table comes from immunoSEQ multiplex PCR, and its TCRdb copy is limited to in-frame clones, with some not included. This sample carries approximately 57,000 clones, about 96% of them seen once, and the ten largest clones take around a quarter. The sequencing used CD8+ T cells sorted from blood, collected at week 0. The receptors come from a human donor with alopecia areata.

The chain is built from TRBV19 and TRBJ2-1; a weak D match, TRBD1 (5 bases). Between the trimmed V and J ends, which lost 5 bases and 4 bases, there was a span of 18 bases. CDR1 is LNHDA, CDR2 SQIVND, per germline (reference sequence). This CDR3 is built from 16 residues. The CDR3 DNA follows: TGTGCCAGTAGTGGCCGGACATGGGGCTCGTACAATGAGCAGTTCTTC. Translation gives CASSGRTWGSYNEQFF. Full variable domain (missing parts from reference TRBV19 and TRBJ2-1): DGGITQSPKYLFRKEGQNVTLSCEQNLNHDAMYWYRQDPGQGLRLIYYSQIVNDFQKGDIAEGYSVSREKKESFPLTVTSAQKNPTAFYLCASSGRTWGSYNEQFFGPGTRLTVL.

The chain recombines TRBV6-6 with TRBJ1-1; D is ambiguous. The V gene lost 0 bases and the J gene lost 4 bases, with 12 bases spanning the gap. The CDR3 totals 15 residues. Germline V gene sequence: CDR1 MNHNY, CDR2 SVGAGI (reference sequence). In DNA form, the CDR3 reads TGTGCCAGCAGTTACTCGGCTGGGAGTCGCACTGAAGCTTTCTTT. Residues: CASSYSAGSRTEAFF.

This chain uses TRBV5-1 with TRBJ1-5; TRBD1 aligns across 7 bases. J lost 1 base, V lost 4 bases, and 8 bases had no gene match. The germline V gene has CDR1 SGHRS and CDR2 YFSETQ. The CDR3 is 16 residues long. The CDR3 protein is CASSPGQELSNQPQHF. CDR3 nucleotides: TGCGCCAGCAGCCCAGGACAGGAGTTGAGCAATCAGCCCCAGCATTTT.

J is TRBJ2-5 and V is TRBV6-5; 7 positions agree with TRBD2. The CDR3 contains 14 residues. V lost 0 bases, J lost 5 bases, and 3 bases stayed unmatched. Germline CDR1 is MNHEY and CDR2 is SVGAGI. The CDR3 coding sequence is TGTGCCAGCAGTTACTCGGGGGACTATGAGACCCAGTACTTC. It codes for CASSYSGDYETQYF.

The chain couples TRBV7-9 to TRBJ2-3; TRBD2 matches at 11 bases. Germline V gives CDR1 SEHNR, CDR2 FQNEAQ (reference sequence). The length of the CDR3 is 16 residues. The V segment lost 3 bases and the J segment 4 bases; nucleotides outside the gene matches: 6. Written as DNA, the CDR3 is TGTGCCAGCAGCTTTGTGACTAGCGGGGCACCAGATACGCAGTATTTT. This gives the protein CASSFVTSGAPDTQYF.

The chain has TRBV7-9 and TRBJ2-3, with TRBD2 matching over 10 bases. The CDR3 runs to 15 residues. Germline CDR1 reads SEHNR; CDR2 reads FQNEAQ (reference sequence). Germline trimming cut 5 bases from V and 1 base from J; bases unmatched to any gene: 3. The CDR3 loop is CASSDTSGGTDTQYF. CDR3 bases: TGTGCCAGCAGCGATACTAGCGGGGGCACAGATACGCAGTATTTT. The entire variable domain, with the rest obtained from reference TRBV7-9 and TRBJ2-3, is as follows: DTGVSQNPRHKITKRGQNVTFRCDPISEHNRLYWYRQTLGQGPEFLTYFQNEAQLEKSRLLSDRFSAERPKGSFSTLEIQRTEQGDSAMYLCASSDTSGGTDTQYFGPGTRLTVL.

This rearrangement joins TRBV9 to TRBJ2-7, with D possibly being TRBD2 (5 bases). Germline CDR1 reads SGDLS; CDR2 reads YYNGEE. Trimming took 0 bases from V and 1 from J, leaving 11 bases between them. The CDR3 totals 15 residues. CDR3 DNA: TGTGCCAGCAGCGTAGGGACGGGGTCGTCCTACGAGCAGTACTTC. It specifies CASSVGTGSSYEQYF.